This record concerns one T cell receptor beta chain sequence. Its specificity is unknown. The CDR3 extends over 16 amino acids. Germline CDR1 and CDR2: SGHTA and FQGNSA. V lost 2 bases and J lost 3; bases outside the gene matches: 9. The sample is drawn from a study of Ad26.COV2.S vaccination and SARS-CoV-2 variants. Whole-study findings and limits: Vaccine recipients had higher spike-specific TCR breadth than placebo recipients.

The treatment was: roughly 18 received Ad26.COV2.S at low or high dose, single or two shots; roughly five received placebo; per-sample allocation not given. Day 63 after the first vaccine or placebo injection was the time point for sampling. Recruitment in Boston yielded a donor of adult age, 18-55 years. Profiled with immunoSEQ multiplex PCR; TCRdb holds only in-frame clones, not every one. The sample shows hundreds of thousands of clones, about 90% of them seen only once. This chain joins TRBV7-2 and TRBJ2-7; TRBD2 agrees at 8 bases. The sequenced sample was peripheral blood, obtained in a trial of Ad26.COV2.S vaccine versus placebo. This TCR was sampled from a person aged 18 to 65 who received the Ad26.COV2.S COVID-19 vaccine or a placebo. CDR3: CASSLTGGDNLYEQYF. The CDR3 DNA follows: TGTGCCAGCAGCTTAACGGGGGGGGACAACCTCTACGAGCAGTACTTC.